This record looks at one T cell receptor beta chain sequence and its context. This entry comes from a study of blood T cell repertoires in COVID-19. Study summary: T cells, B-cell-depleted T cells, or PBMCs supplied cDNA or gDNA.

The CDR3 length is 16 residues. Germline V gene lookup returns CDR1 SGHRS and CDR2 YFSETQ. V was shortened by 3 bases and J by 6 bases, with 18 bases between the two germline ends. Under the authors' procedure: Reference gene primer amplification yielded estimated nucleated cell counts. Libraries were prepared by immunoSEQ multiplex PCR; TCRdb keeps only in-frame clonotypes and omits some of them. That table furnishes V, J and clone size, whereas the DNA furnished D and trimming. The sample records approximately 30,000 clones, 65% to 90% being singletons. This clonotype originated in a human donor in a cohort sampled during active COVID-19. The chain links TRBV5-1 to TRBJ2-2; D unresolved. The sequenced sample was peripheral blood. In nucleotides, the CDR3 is TGCGCCAGCAGCTCCAGACCGTCTGACTCTTCCGGGGAGCTGTTTTTT. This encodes CASSSRPSDSSGELFF.